Below are 5 T cell receptor beta chains sequenced from a single sample in a study of T cell changes during pregnancy in multiple sclerosis. Sequenced by immunoSEQ multiplex PCR; TCRdb stores in-frame clones only, minus some. The sample yields under 40,000 clones, approximately 90% seen once. The source was CD8+ T cells from peripheral blood mononuclear cells, collected before pregnancy. The receptors come from a female donor with multiple sclerosis, enrolled in a pregnancy study.

The rearrangement uses TRBV13 and TRBJ2-7; D might be TRBD1 (6 bases). Germline V lookup: CDR1 PRHDT, CDR2 FYEKMQ (reference sequence). With 2 bases removed from V and 4 bases from J, the gap between germline ends came to 18 bases. This CDR3 has 16 residues. CDR3 residues: CASSLTLQGLSYEQYF. CDR3 nucleotides: TGTGCCAGCAGCTTAACTCTACAGGGCCTTTCTTACGAGCAGTACTTC.

In its sample, this clone was seen once. The chain joins TRBV6-5 to TRBJ2-2, with 8 bases matching TRBD1. V lost 4 bases to trimming and J lost 7 bases; unmatched junction nucleotides: 5. The germline CDR1 and CDR2 sequences are MNHEY and SVGAGI. The CDR3 has 14 residues. This CDR3 is CASSFRGPIGELFF. The DNA of the CDR3 is TGTGCCAGCAGTTTCAGGGGGCCTATCGGGGAGCTGTTTTTT.

The rearrangement uses TRBV9 and TRBJ1-1, with D hard to call. The length of the CDR3 is 14 residues. The V and J ends lost 0 bases and 5 bases respectively, with 11 bases between them. Germline V CDR1 and CDR2: SGDLS, YYNGEE. CDR3 in amino acids: CASSVGGIRTEAFF. CDR3 DNA sequence: TGTGCCAGCAGCGTAGGAGGGATCCGGACTGAAGCTTTCTTT.

This sequence joins TRBV11-1 and TRBJ2-7; 9 bases fit TRBD1. Per the germline V gene, CDR1 is SGHAT and CDR2 is FQDESV (reference sequence). The J segment lost 5 bases and the V segment lost 4 bases, leaving 12 bases of the junction unmatched. This CDR3 region has 16 residues. The CDR3 bases are TGTGCCAGCAGCTCACCGAACAGGGGGCGTCTCCACGAGCAGTACTTC. Translating gives CASSSPNRGRLHEQYF.

V usage is TRBV30 and J usage is TRBJ2-1, with TRBD2 identical over 13 bases. Germline trimming cut 0 bases from V and 6 bases from J; bases unmatched to any gene: 2. This CDR3 is 15 amino acids long. The V gene's germline CDR1 is GTSNPN and CDR2 SVGIG (reference sequence). The CDR3 DNA sequence: TGTGCCTGGAGTGTACTAGCGGGGGGGCCCAATGAGCAGTTCTTC. Its translation is CAWSVLAGGPNEQFF.